The clone carrying this TCR beta chain came up many times. Its antigen is unknown. These data come from a study of T cells in Graves' hyperthyroidism and ophthalmopathy. General observations from the study: Ophthalmopathy was separated from stable hyperthyroidism by a 13 V-J model.

From RNA transcripts, TCR beta CDR3 regions were amplified. The HTBI primer set served for first-round RT-PCR of the TCR CDR3. TCRdb reprocessed the multiplex PCR reads via MiXCR and lists one record per CDR3 protein. In the table there are approximately 690,000 distinct CDR3 sequences, more than 20% of which are singletons. The sequencing sample was made of blood. This clonotype originated in a man under 40 with Graves' ophthalmopathy.

The CDR3 region has the DNA TGTGCCAGCAGTGAGACCCAGTACTTC. This gives the protein CASSETQYF. The chain carries TRBV7-2 and TRBJ2-5; D is unclear. This CDR3 is 9 amino acids long. V lost 6 bases, J lost 5 bases, and 1 base lay in between. The germline V gene encodes CDR1 SGHTA and CDR2 FQGNSA.